This entry lists 2 T cell receptor beta chains sequenced from one sample in a study of T cell repertoires in ileal Crohn's disease. TCRdb keeps only in-frame clones here, not all; method: immunoSEQ multiplex PCR. The data show 5,700 or so clones, with approximately 78% seen just once and almost 6.5% held by the top ten. The time point was: proximal margin of the surgical specimen (macroscopically non-inflamed). The sequencing input was ileal tissue. Receptors were obtained from an adult with Crohn's disease.

V and J are TRBV7-6 and TRBJ2-7; D is possibly TRBD1 or TRBD2 (6 bases each). From germline, CDR1 is SGHVS and CDR2 FNYEAQ. The V and J ends lost 1 base and 6 bases respectively, with 19 bases between them. The CDR3 has 16 amino acids. The CDR3 spells CASSLVGGTNAGEQYF. In DNA form, the CDR3 reads TGTGCCAGCAGCTTAGTTGGAGGGACAAATGCCGGCGAGCAGTACTTC.

The chain uses TRBV7-2 and TRBJ1-2, with a tentative D call TRBD1 (5 bases). Germline V gives CDR1 SGHTA, CDR2 FQGNSA. Trimming removed 4 bases at V and 6 bases at J, with 18 bases between. The CDR3 consists of 15 residues. The CDR3 region is CASSSLYRKGNGYTF. The CDR3 region has the DNA TGTGCCAGCAGCTCCTTATACAGGAAAGGGAATGGCTACACCTTC.